This TCR beta chain was observed in a study of shared clonotypes between healthy human individuals. Study-wide background: Each donor contributed plates that comprised three CD4 naive, three CD4 memory, two CD8 naive and one CD8 memory. Study-wide points: The study found lower generation probabilities in non-shared clonotypes than in those shared by all four donors. Donors were few, which limited the genetic and exposure-history diversity represented.

A note on this clone: The target antigen is unknown.

Clones were read by immunoSEQ multiplex PCR, and TCRdb kept only the in-frame ones, dropping some. The top ten hold roughly 0.45% of the sample, which has approximately 1.5 million clones, 95% to 99% seen once. The material sequenced was naive CD4+ T cells sorted from blood. Subset given: CD45RA+ positively selected. The source of this sequence is a man younger than 45 in good health.

CDR3 DNA sequence: TGTGCCAGCTCACCACCGAAAGCGGACTACAATGAGCAGTTCTTC. It codes for CASSPPKADYNEQFF. The rearrangement joins TRBV18 to TRBJ2-1, with D tentatively TRBD2 (5 bases). In germline, CDR1 is KGHSH, CDR2 LQKENI. This CDR3 has 15 amino acids. V lost 0 bases, J lost 3 bases, and 9 bases lay in between.